This T cell receptor (beta chain) was recovered during a study of blood T cell repertoires in COVID-19. The trim removed 4 bases at V and 7 bases at J, leaving 5 bases unmatched. Germline V gene sequence: CDR1 SEHNR, CDR2 FQNEAQ (reference sequence). The CDR3 is 13 amino acids. Original analysis: Nucleated cell number was recorded as an estimate derived from reference gene primer amplification. TCRdb's table, derived via immunoSEQ multiplex PCR, lists solely in-frame clones and lacks some. V, J and clone size reflect that table, while D and trimming were determined from the DNA. The profile shows roughly 180,000 clones, more than 85% of them singletons.

The clonotype was recovered from a young man with acute or convalescent COVID-19. The rearrangement joins TRBV7-9 to TRBJ1-2, with 8 bases aligning to TRBD1. The sequenced material came from peripheral blood. This chain's CDR3 is CASSSGQGGGYTF. CDR3 nucleotides: TGTGCCAGCAGCTCCGGACAGGGTGGTGGCTACACCTTC.